The rows below give T cell receptor beta chains drawn from one sample of a study of blood T cell repertoires in COVID-19. Using immunoSEQ multiplex PCR, the repertoire was profiled, and TCRdb retains in-frame clones only, with some absent. Here the sample spans tens of thousands of clones, approximately 76% being singletons. Sequencing input: peripheral blood. The receptors here all came from a man aged 65-85 years with acute or convalescent COVID-19. CDR3s include the opening cysteine and the closing phenylalanine or tryptophan. The D gene is left open where the match is weak. Clone size, where shown, is once, few, many, or a class for clones that have expanded.

v_call	clone_size	d_call	j_call	cdr3_aa	cdr3_nt
TRBV9	NA	TRBD1	TRBJ1-2	CASSARQDRRDYGYTF	TGTGCCAGCAGCGCACGACAGGACAGGAGGGACTATGGCTACACCTTC
TRBV19	NA	TRBD2	TRBJ2-4	CASTPSGGLAKNIQYF	TGTGCCAGTACCCCCTCGGGAGGGTTAGCCAAAAACATTCAGTACTTC
TRBV5-4	once	NA	TRBJ2-2	CASSPSGDYRTGELFF	TGTGCCAGCAGCCCATCCGGAGACTACCGAACCGGGGAGCTGTTTTTT
TRBV6-1	NA	TRBD1	TRBJ1-1	CASSDLGQPNTEAFF	TGTGCCAGCAGTGACCTGGGACAGCCGAACACTGAAGCTTTCTTT
TRBV3-1/TRBV3-2	many	NA	TRBJ2-7	CASSPVGGRHEQYF	TGTGCCAGCAGCCCGGTGGGGGGGCGCCACGAGCAGTACTTC
TRBV5-1	NA	NA	TRBJ1-1	CASRNQGSNTEAFF	TGCGCCAGCCGAAACCAGGGTTCGAACACTGAAGCTTTCTTT
TRBV7-3	NA	NA	TRBJ2-1	CASSLGGISYNEQFF	TGTGCCAGCAGCTTGGGAGGAATCTCCTACAATGAGCAGTTCTTC
TRBV2	NA	NA	TRBJ2-4	CASSGEVLAKNIQYF	TGTGCCAGCAGCGGTGAAGTCCTAGCCAAAAACATTCAGTACTTC
TRBV10-3	NA	NA	TRBJ2-5	CAISEGGAGSRTQYF	TGTGCCATCAGTGAAGGGGGGGCAGGGTCCCGGACCCAGTACTTC
TRBV29-1	NA	NA	TRBJ2-4	CSVTVALAKNIQYF	TGCAGCGTGACAGTTGCTCTAGCCAAAAACATTCAGTACTTC
TRBV7-8	NA	NA	TRBJ2-1	CASSLGPGLNYEQFF	TGTGCCAGCAGCTTAGGCCCGGGACTTAACTATGAGCAGTTCTTC
TRBV2	NA	TRBD1	TRBJ1-6	CASSEWGQGASPLHF	TGTGCCAGCAGTGAATGGGGGCAGGGGGCATCACCCCTCCACTTT
TRBV5-1	NA	NA	TRBJ2-2	CASSLVRTLNTGELFF	TGCGCCAGCAGCTTGGTTAGAACCCTTAACACCGGGGAGCTGTTTTTT
TRBV5-5	NA	TRBD1	TRBJ1-6	CASSKDRVDSPLHF	TGTGCCAGCAGCAAGGACAGGGTCGATTCACCCCTCCACTTT
TRBV27	few	NA	TRBJ1-6	CASSLGPWIPLHF	TGTGCCAGCAGTTTAGGGCCCTGGATACCCCTCCACTTT
TRBV9	NA	NA	TRBJ1-1	CASSVEGLTEAFF	TGTGCCAGCAGCGTCGAGGGTCTCACTGAAGCTTTCTTT
TRBV19	NA	NA	TRBJ2-3	CASSVQGVDTQYF	TGTGCCAGTAGTGTCCAAGGAGTGGATACGCAGTATTTT